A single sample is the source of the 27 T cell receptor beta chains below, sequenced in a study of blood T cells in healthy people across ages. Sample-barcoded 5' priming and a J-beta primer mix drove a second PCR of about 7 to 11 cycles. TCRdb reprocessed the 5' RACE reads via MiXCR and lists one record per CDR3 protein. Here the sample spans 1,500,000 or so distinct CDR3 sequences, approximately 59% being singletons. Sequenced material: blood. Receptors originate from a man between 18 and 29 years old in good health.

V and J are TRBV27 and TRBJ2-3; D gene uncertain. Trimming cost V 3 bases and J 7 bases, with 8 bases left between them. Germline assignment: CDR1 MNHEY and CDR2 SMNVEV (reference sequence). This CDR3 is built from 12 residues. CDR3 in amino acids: CASSFWGNTQYF. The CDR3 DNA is TGTGCCAGCAGTTTTTGGGGTAATACGCAGTATTTT.

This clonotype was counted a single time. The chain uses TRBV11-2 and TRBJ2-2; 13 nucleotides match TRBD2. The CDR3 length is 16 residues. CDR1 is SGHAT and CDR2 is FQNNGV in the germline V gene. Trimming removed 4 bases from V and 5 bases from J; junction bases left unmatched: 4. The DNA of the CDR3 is TGTGCCAGCAGCTCCGGACTAGCGGGGGAAACCGGGGAGCTGTTTTTT. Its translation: CASSSGLAGETGELFF.

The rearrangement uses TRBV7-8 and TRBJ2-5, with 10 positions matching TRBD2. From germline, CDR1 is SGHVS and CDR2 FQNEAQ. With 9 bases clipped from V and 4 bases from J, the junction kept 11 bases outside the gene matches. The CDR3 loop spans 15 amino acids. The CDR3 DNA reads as TGTGCCAGTGGGGTAGCGGGAGGATCCCCAGAGACCCAGTACTTC. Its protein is CASGVAGGSPETQYF. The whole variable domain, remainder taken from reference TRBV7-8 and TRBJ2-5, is GAGVSQSPRYKVAKRGQDVALRCDPISGHVSLFWYQQALGQGPEFLTYFQNEAQLDKSGLPSDRFFAERPEGSVSTLKIQRTQQEDSAVYLCASGVAGGSPETQYFGPGTRLLVL.

CDR3 region: CASSQETANEQFF. The CDR3 DNA reads TGTGCCAGCAGCCAAGAAACCGCCAATGAGCAGTTCTTC. The V and J genes are TRBV4-2 and TRBJ2-1; the D is unclear. The CDR3 is made up of 13 amino acids. V gave up 0 bases and J gave up 6 bases, with 6 bases separating them. Germline lookup yields CDR1 LGHNA and CDR2 YNFKEQ.

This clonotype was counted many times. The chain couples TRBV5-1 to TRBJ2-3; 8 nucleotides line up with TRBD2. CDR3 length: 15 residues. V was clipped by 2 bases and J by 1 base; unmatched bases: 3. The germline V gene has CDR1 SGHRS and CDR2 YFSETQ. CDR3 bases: TGCGCCAGCAGCTTAGCGGGAGTCGGCACAGATACGCAGTATTTT. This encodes CASSLAGVGTDTQYF.

The CDR3 coding sequence is TGCGCCAGCAGCCAAGACCCTGGGTTCCGCGAGCAGTACTTC. Amino acids: CASSQDPGFREQYF. The chain is built from TRBV4-1 and TRBJ2-7, with D unclear. The CDR3 sequence is 14 residues long. The germline V gene has CDR1 MGHRA and CDR2 YSYEKL. V shed 0 bases and J shed 6 bases, with 12 bases lying between them.

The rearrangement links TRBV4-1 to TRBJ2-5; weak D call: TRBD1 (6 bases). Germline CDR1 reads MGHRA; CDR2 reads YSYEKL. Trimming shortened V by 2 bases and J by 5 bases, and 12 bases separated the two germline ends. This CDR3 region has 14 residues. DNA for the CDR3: TGCGCCAGCAGCCAAACAGGGACCTCGGAGACCCAGTACTTC. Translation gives CASSQTGTSETQYF.

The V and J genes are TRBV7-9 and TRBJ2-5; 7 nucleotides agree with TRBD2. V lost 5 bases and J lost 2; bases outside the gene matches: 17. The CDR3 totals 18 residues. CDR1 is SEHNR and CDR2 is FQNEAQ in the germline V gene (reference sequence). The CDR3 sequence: CASSPDPGLYIIQETQYF. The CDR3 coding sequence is TGTGCCAGCAGCCCAGACCCGGGACTATACATAATACAAGAGACCCAGTACTTC.

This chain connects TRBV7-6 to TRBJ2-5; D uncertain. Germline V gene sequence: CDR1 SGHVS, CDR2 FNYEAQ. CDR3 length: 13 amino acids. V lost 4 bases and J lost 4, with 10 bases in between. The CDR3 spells CASSWNTGETQYF. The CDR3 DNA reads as TGTGCCAGCAGCTGGAATACGGGAGAGACCCAGTACTTC.

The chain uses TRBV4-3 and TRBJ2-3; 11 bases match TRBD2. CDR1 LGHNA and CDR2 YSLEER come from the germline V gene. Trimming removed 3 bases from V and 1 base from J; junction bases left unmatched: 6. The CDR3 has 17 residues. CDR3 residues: CASSHSGTSGRTDTQYF. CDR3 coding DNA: TGCGCCAGCAGCCATTCAGGGACTAGCGGACGCACAGATACGCAGTATTTT.

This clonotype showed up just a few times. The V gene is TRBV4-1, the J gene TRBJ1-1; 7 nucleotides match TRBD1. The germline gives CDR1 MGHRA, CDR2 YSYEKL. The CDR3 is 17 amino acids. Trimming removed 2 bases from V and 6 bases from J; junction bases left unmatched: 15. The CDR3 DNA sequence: TGCGCCAGCAGCCAATTCCGGGACAGCCTCCTAAACGCTGAAGCTTTCTTT. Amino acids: CASSQFRDSLLNAEAFF.

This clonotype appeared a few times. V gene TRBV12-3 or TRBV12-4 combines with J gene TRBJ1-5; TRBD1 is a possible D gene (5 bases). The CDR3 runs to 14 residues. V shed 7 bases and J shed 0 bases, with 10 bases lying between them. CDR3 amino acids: CASTIGASNQPQHF. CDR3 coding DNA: TGTGCCAGCACGATCGGGGCTAGCAATCAGCCCCAGCATTTT.

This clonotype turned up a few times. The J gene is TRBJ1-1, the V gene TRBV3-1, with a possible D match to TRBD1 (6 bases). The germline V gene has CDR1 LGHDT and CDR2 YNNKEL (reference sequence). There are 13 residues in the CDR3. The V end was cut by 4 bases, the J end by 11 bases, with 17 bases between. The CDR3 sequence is CASSLRRGDQAFF. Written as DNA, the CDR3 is TGTGCCAGCAGCCTTCGAAGGGGGGACCAGGCTTTCTTT.

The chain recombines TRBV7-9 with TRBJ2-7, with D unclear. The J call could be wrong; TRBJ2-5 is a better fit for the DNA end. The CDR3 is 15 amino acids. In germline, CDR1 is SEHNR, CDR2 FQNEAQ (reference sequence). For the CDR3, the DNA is TGTGCCAGCAGCTGGCCTGGAAATGACTTTGGGACCCAGTACTTC. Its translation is CASSWPGNDFGTQYF.

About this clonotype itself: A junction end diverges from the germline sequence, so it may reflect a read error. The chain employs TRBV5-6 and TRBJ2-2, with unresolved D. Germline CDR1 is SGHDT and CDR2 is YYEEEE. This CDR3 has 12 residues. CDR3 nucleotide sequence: TGTGCCGGCAGCTTGAACACCGGGGAGCTGTTTTTT. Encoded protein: CAGSLNTGELFF.

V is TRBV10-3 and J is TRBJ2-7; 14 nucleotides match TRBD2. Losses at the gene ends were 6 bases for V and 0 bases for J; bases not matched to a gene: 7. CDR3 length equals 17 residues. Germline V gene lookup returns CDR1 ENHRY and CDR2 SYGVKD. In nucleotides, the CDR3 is TGTGCCATCAGCGGGACTAGCGGGGGCCTTAGCTCCTACGAGCAGTACTTC. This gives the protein CAISGTSGGLSSYEQYF.

CDR3 in DNA: TGTGCCAGCAGTATCTTCGGGCAAAGCTCCTACGAGCAGTACTTC. Translating it yields CASSIFGQSSYEQYF. The gene calls are TRBV3-1 and TRBJ2-7; D is unclear. The CDR3 loop spans 15 amino acids. Germline V CDR1 and CDR2: LGHDT, YNNKEL (reference sequence). Trimming cost V 6 bases and J 0 bases, with 15 bases left between them.

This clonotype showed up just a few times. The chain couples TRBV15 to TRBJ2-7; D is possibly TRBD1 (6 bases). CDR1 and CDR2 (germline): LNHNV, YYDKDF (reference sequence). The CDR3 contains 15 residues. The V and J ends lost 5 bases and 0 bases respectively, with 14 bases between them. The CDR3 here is CATSPGALSSYEQYF. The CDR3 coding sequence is TGTGCCACCAGCCCAGGGGCCCTAAGCTCCTACGAGCAGTACTTC.

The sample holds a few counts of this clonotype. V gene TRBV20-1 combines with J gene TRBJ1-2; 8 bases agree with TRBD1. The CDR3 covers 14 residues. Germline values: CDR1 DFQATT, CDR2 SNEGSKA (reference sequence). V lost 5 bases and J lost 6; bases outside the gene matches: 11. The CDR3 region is CSASLTQGADGYTF. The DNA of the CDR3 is TGCAGTGCTTCCCTAACCCAGGGGGCGGATGGCTACACCTTC.

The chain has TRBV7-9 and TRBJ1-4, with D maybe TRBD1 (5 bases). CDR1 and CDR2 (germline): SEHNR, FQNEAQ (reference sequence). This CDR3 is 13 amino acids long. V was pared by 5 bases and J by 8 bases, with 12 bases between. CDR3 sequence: CASSVGTLEKLFF. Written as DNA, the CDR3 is TGTGCCAGCAGCGTCGGGACTTTGGAAAAACTGTTTTTT.

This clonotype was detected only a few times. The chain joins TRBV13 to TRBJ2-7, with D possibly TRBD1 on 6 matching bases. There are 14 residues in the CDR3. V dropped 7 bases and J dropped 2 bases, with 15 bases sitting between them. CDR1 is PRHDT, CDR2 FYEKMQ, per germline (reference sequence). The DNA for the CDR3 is TGTGCCAGCATTTCGTGGGGGCCCACCTACGAGCAGTACTTC. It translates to CASISWGPTYEQYF.

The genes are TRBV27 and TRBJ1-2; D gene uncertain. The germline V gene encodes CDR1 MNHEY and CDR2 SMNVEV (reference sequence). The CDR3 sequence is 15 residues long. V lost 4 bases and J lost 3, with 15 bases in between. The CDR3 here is CASSSRAPSDYGYTF. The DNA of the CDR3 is TGTGCCAGCAGTTCGAGGGCACCGTCGGACTATGGCTACACCTTC.

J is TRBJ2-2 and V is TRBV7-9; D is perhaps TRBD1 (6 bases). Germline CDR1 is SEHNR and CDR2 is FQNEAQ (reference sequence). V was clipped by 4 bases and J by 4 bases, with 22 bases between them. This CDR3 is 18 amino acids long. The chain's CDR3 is CASSSPSLQGLGTGELFF. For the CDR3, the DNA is TGTGCCAGCAGCTCTCCCTCCCTACAGGGTTTGGGCACCGGGGAGCTGTTTTTT.

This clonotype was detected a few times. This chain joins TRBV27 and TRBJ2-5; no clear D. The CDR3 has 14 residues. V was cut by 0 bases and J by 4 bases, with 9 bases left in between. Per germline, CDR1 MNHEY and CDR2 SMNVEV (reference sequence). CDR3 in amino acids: CASSLSIEAETQYF. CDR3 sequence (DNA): TGTGCCAGCAGTTTATCGATCGAAGCAGAGACCCAGTACTTC.

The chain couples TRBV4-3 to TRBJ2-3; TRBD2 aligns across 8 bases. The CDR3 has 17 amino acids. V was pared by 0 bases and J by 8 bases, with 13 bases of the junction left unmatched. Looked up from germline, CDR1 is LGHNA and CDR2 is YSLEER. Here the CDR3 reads CASSQEGPGGDAGTQYF. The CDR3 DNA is TGCGCCAGCAGCCAAGAAGGTCCCGGGGGGGACGCAGGTACGCAGTATTTT.

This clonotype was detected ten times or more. The CDR3 loop is CASSQAQETQYF. The CDR3 region has the DNA TGTGCCAGCAGCCAGGCCCAAGAGACCCAGTACTTC. The V gene is TRBV3-1, the J gene TRBJ2-5; D is unclear. Germline V CDR1 and CDR2: LGHDT, YNNKEL (reference sequence). CDR3 length equals 12 residues. Trimming stripped 3 bases from V and 1 base from J, with 3 bases between.

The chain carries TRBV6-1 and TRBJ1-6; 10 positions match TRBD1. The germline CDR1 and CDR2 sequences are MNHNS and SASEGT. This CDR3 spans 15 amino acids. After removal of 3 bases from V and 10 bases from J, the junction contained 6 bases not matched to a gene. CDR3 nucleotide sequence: TGTGCCAGCAGTGACCAGACAGGGGGCCACTCACCCCTCCACTTT. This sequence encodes CASSDQTGGHSPLHF.